Listed below are T cell receptor beta chains from one sample, sequenced in a study of T-cell reconstitution after alpha-beta-depleted transplantation in children. TCRdb reprocessed the PCR reads with MiXCR, giving one entry per CDR3 protein. The repertoire holds about 170,000 distinct CDR3 sequences, with roughly 10% as singletons. The starting material was PBMCs, obtained before TCRalphabeta/CD19-depleted stem cell transplant. These receptors all come from a boy aged 2 to 10 with acute myeloid leukemia, due to receive a stem cell transplant. Each CDR3 is given with its conserved first and last residue. The order of the fields is J gene, V gene, clone size, D gene, CDR3 protein, CDR3 DNA. A D gene is named only where the DNA matches it firmly. A clone size is listed for some rows: how often the clone was seen (once, few, many), or a class if it is expanded.

TRBJ1-1,TRBV12-3/TRBV12-4,many,TRBD1,CASSPSHRGNTEAFF,TGTGCCAGCAGTCCCTCCCACAGGGGGAACACTGAAGCTTTCTTT
TRBJ2-1,TRBV5-6,many,-,CASSLGAQSNEQFF,TGTGCCAGCAGCTTGGGAGCCCAGAGCAATGAGCAGTTCTTC
TRBJ2-2,TRBV20-1,many,-,CSARYTGELFF,TGCAGTGCTAGATACACCGGGGAGCTGTTTTTT
TRBJ2-1,TRBV4-1,many,-,CASSPPRGDNEQFF,TGCGCCAGCAGCCCCCCCAGGGGGGACAATGAGCAGTTCTTC
TRBJ2-7,TRBV7-6,many,TRBD1,CASSSLPAEDRGHEQYF,TGTGCCAGCAGCTCCCTACCCGCAGAAGACAGGGGGCACGAGCAGTACTTC
TRBJ2-7,TRBV6-1,many,-,CASSEAPLLGEYF,TGTGCCAGCAGTGAAGCCCCACTACTAGGGGAGTACTTC
TRBJ2-7,TRBV4-2,-,TRBD2,CASRPLAGESYEQYF,TGTGCCAGCAGACCTCTAGCGGGAGAGTCCTACGAGCAGTACTTC
TRBJ2-1,TRBV20-1,many,-,CSELKSSYNEQFF,TGCAGTGAGTTAAAGAGCTCCTACAATGAGCAGTTCTTC
TRBJ2-7,TRBV7-7,many,-,CASSLTSSLRHEQYF,TGTGCCAGCAGCTTAACTTCGTCTTTAAGGCACGAGCAGTACTTC
TRBJ1-2,TRBV7-9,many,-,CASSSTSTANYGYTF,TGTGCCAGCAGCTCGACGTCGACAGCTAACTATGGCTACACCTTC
TRBJ2-1,TRBV1,-,-,CTSSQVNEVSPYNEQFF,TGCACCAGCAGCCAAGTGAACGAGGTTAGTCCCTACAATGAGCAGTTCTTC
TRBJ2-3,TRBV7-9,once,TRBD2,CASSPQRGPVTDTHYF,TGTGCCAGCAGCCCCCAGCGGGGGCCGGTCACAGATACGCATTATTTT
TRBJ1-2,TRBV15,many,TRBD1,CATSREEGAPYGYTF,TGTGCCACCAGCAGAGAAGAGGGGGCGCCGTATGGCTACACCTTC
TRBJ1-2,TRBV30,few,-,CAWSEGRRPTYGYTF,TGTGCCTGGAGTGAAGGACGGAGACCTACCTATGGCTACACCTTC
TRBJ2-7,TRBV20-1,many,TRBD2,CSAYWQREAYEQYF,TGCAGTGCTTATTGGCAGCGGGAGGCCTACGAGCAGTACTTC
TRBJ2-3,TRBV7-3,many,TRBD2,CASSLTSGGADTQYF,TGTGCCAGCAGCTTAACTAGCGGGGGGGCAGATACGCAGTATTTT
TRBJ1-5,TRBV28,many,TRBD1,CASLPRGRVNQPQHF,TGTGCCAGCCTCCCCAGGGGGCGCGTGAATCAGCCCCAGCATTTT
TRBJ2-1,TRBV27,many,TRBD2,CASRREGNNEQFF,TGTGCCAGCAGGCGGGAGGGAAACAATGAGCAGTTCTTC
TRBJ1-3,TRBV4-1,many,-,CASSQVGGQGTIYF,TGCGCCAGCAGCCAAGTAGGAGGCCAAGGGACCATATATTTT
TRBJ2-3,TRBV18,many,TRBD1,CASSPSGTGRTDTQYF,TGTGCCAGCTCACCTTCCGGGACAGGGAGAACAGATACGCAGTATTTT
TRBJ2-1,TRBV29-1,many,-,CSVDNPGRNEQFF,TGCAGCGTTGATAACCCGGGACGCAATGAGCAGTTCTTC
TRBJ2-7,TRBV20-1,many,TRBD2,CSAIAGGWREQYF,TGCAGTGCCATAGCGGGAGGCTGGCGCGAGCAGTACTTC
TRBJ1-6,TRBV7-8,many,-,CASSSQVLNSPLHF,TGTGCCAGCAGCTCTCAGGTCCTTAATTCACCCCTCCACTTT
TRBJ1-1,TRBV28,many,-,CASSYGMDTEAFF,TGTGCCAGCAGTTATGGGATGGACACTGAAGCTTTCTTT
TRBJ2-2,TRBV5-1,many,-,CASSWGNAGELFF,TGCGCCAGCAGCTGGGGGAATGCCGGGGAGCTGTTTTTT